This T cell receptor (beta chain) was retrieved from a study of T cells in tuberculosis (dated by TCRdb to 2016 to 2019). Concerning the study at large: The study combined CD1B tetramers and high-throughput TCR immunosequencing to characterize T cells specific for the mycobacterial lipid antigen glucose monomycolate (GMM). In a South African clinical cohort, IGRA-negative adolescents, IGRA-positive adolescents with latent tuberculosis and adults with active tuberculosis were compared, with under eleven people in each group. What the authors observed across the whole study: With the diverse GMM-specific repertoire as input, a classifier achieved roughly 87% accuracy (AUROC around 0.88), whereas GEM motif frequencies as input gave 70% accuracy. Clinical samples were selected based on the availability of cryopreserved specimens, with adults included as active tuberculosis cases and adolescents included as controls. Compared with IGRA-negative controls, TCR-alpha repertoires from active tuberculosis had smaller mean NN-distances to GMM-specific TCRs, which suggests that these TCRs underwent clonal expansion. The smaller NN-distances were partly driven by shorter CDR3-alpha lengths in active tuberculosis patients, and the difference for TCR-beta did not reach statistical significance.

At study entry, adolescents were screened for latent tuberculosis infection by tuberculin skin test and QuantiFERON-TB GOLD In-Tube IGRA. Immunosequencing was performed on unsorted cryopreserved PBMC, with around 92,000 T cells per clinical donor covered on average. Eleven high schools in the Worcester region of the Western Cape, South Africa, served as enrollment sites for adolescents aged 12 to 18 years. About ten M. tuberculosis-infected adolescents and about 10 uninfected adolescents, matched for age and sex, were selected. PBMC from adolescents were isolated by density centrifugation from freshly drawn heparinized blood and were then cryopreserved. V lost 5 bases and J lost 3 bases; the stretch between them is 17 bases long. CDR3 length: 15 amino acids, cysteine to phenylalanine. CDR3 DNA only is kept here, 45 bases in frame from base 1. According to the germline V gene (reference sequence), CDR1 reads LNHDA and CDR2 reads SQIVND.

TCR libraries were generated with the immunoSEQ multiplex PCR assay, using TCR-beta and/or TCR-alpha/delta assays for each sample. Amplified TCR libraries were sequenced on the Illumina high-throughput platform. For the original study's pipeline: Clustering and dimensionality reduction relied on pairwise TCRdist distances among GMM-specific receptors from T cells that were either sorted ex vivo or expanded in vitro. Each clinical repertoire received a mean NN-distance score, defined as the average TCRdist to the nearest 10% of tetramer-positive reference sequences. GEM TCR motif frequency was computed as the fraction of unique TCRs matching known GEM sequences by V/J usage and CDR3 length. Active tuberculosis was classified by linear discriminant analysis with leave-one-out cross-validation, implemented in scikit-learn. The table comes from immuneACCESS by way of TCRdb, which keeps in-frame sequences with V and J called. Part of the clones is missing from these tables; in studies checked, under half for an unresolved V gene and the rest for unknown reasons. From that table come the V and J calls and clone size; the DNA was used to work out D and trimming. This sample comprises 20,000 to 25,000 clones, around nine tenths of them detected only once. The ten largest make up about 17% of the sample.

Note on this clone: No cognate antigen has been identified for it. The input lacks base qualities; no much larger clone sits a single base away.

The sequenced sample was PBMCs. This chain joins TRBV19 to TRBJ2-7; tentative D gene TRBD1, with 6 bases matching. The receptor was derived from a donor aged 5-35 years with latent tuberculosis or without tuberculosis infection. Some clones in this sample may be carry-over from other donors' samples. In nucleotide form, the sequence is TGTGCCAGTAGTTCCCCCATGGACAGATACTACGAGCAGTACTTC. Translated, this is CASSSPMDRYYEQYF.